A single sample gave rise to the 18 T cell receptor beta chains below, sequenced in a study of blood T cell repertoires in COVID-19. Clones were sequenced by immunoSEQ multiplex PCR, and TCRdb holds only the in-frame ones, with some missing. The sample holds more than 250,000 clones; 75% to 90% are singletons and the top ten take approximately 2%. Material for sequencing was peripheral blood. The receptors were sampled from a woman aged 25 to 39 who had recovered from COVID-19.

CDR3 amino acids: CASSFDRASNQPQHF. The CDR3, as DNA: TGTGCCAGCAGTTTCGACAGGGCAAGCAATCAGCCCCAGCATTTT. This rearrangement joins TRBV27 to TRBJ1-5; TRBD1 aligns across 7 bases. The germline CDR1 and CDR2 sequences are MNHEY and SMNVEV (reference sequence). J lost 1 base, V lost 3 bases, and 3 bases had no gene match. There are 15 residues in the CDR3.

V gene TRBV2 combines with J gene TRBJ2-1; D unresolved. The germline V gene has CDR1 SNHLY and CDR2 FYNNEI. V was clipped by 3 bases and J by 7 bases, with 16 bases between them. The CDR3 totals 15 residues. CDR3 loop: CASSDFERLGNEQFF. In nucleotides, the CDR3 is TGTGCCAGCAGTGACTTCGAACGACTTGGAAATGAGCAGTTCTTC.

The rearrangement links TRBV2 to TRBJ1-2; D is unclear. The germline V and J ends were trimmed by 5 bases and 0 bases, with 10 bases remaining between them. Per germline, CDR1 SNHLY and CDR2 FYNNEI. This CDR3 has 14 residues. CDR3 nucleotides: TGTGCCAGCAGTATAGCACGACCTAACTATGGCTACACCTTC. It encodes CASSIARPNYGYTF.

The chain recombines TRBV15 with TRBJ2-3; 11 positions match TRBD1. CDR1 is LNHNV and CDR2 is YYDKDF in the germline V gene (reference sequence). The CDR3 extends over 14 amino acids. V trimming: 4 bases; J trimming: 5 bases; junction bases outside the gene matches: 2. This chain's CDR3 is CATSKDRGRDTQYF. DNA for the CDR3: TGTGCCACCAGCAAGGACAGGGGGCGAGATACGCAGTATTTT.

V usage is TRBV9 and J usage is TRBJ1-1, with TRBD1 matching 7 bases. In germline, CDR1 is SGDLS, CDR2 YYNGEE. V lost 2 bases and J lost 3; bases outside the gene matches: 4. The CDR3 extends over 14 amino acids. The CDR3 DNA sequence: TGTGCCAGCAGCGTTGACAGGGTTGACACTGAAGCTTTCTTT. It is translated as CASSVDRVDTEAFF.

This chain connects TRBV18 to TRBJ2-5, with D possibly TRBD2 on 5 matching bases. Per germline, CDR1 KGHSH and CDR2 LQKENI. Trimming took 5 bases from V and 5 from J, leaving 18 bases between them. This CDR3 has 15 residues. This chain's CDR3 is CASSDTGERGETQYF. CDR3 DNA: TGTGCCAGCTCAGATACTGGGGAGCGAGGGGAGACCCAGTACTTC.

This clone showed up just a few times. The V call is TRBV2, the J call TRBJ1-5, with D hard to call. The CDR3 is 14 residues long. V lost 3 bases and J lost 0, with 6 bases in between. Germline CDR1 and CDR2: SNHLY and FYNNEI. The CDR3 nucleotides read TGTGCCAGCAGTGATGGCAATAGCAATCAGCCCCAGCATTTT. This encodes CASSDGNSNQPQHF.

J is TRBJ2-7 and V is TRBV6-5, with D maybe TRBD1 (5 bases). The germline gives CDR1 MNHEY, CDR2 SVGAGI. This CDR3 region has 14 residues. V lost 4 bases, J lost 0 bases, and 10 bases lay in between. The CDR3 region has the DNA TGTGCCAGCAGTTTAACAGGATTCTCCTACGAGCAGTACTTC. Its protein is CASSLTGFSYEQYF.

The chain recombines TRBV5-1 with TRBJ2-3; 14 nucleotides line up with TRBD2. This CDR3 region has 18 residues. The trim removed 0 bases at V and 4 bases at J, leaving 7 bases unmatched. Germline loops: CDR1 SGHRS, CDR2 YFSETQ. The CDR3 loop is CASSLEPRLAGGPDTQYF. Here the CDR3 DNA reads TGCGCCAGCAGCTTGGAGCCCCGACTAGCGGGGGGGCCAGATACGCAGTATTTT. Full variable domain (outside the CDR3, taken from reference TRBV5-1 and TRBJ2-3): KAGVTQTPRYLIKTRGQQVTLSCSPISGHRSVSWYQQTPGQGLQFLFEYFSETQRNKGNFPGRFSGRQFSNSRSEMNVSTLELGDSALYLCASSLEPRLAGGPDTQYFGPGTRLTVL.

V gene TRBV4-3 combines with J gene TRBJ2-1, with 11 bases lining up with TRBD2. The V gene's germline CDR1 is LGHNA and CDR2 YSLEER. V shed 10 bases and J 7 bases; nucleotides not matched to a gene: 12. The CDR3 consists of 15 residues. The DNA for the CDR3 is TGCGCCACTCCCCTCGCACCTAGCGGGAGGAATGAGCAGTTCTTC. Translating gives CATPLAPSGRNEQFF.

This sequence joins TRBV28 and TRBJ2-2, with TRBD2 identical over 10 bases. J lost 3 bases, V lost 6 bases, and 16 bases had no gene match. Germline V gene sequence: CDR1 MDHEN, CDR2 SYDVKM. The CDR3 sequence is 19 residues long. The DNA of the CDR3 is TGTGCCAGCAGGATGATCGCTCTAGCGGGAGCCGGGGACACCGGGGAGCTGTTTTTT. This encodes CASRMIALAGAGDTGELFF.

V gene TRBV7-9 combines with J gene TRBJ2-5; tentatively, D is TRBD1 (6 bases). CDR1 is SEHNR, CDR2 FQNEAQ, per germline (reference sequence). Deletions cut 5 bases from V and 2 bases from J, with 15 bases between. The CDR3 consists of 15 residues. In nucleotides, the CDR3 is TGTGCCAGCAGCCAAGAGGACAGATTACAAGAGACCCAGTACTTC. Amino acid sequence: CASSQEDRLQETQYF.

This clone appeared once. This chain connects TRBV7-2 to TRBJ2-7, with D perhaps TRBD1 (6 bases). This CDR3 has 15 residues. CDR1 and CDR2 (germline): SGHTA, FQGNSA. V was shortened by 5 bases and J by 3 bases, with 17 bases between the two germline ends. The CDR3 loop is CASSPRVGANYEQYF. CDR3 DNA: TGTGCCAGCAGCCCCCGCGTGGGGGCGAACTACGAGCAGTACTTC.

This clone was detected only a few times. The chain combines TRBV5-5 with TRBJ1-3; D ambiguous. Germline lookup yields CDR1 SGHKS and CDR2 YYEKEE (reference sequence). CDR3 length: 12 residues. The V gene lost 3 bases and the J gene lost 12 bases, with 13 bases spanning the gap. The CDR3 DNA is TGTGCCAGCAGCTCTCCAAGGAGGAACATATATTTT. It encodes CASSSPRRNIYF.

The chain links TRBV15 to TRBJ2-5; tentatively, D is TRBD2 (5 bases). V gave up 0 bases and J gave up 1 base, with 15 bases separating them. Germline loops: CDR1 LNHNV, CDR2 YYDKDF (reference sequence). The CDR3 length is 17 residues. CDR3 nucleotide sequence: TGTGCCACCAGCAGAGATAGTCGGAGCGGACCCCAAGAGACCCAGTACTTC. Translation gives CATSRDSRSGPQETQYF.

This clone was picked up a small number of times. The CDR3 reads CASSQAGQYEQYF. The CDR3 nucleotides read TGTGCCAGCAGCCAAGCCGGACAGTACGAGCAGTACTTC. The chain uses TRBV14 and TRBJ2-7; a possible D gene is TRBD1 (6 bases). Germline V gives CDR1 SGHDN, CDR2 FVKESK. V was clipped by 1 base and J by 4 bases, with 8 bases between them. The CDR3 consists of 13 residues. Using reference TRBV14 and TRBJ2-7 for the parts outside the CDR3, the full variable domain is EAGVTQFPSHSVIEKGQTVTLRCDPISGHDNLYWYRRVMGKEIKFLLHFVKESKQDESGMPNNRFLAERTGGTYSTLKVQPAELEDSGVYFCASSQAGQYEQYFGPGTRLTVT.

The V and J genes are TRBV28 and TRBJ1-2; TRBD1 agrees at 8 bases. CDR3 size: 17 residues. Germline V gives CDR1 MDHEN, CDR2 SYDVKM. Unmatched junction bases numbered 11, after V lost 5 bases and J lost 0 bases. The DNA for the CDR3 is TGTGCCAGCAGTCCTTCTGACAGGGGACGGGCTAACTATGGCTACACCTTC. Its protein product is CASSPSDRGRANYGYTF.

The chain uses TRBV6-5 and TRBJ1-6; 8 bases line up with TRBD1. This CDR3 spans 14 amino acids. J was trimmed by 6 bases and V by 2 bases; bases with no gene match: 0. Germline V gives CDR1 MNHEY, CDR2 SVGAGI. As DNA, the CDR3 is TGTGCCAGCAGTTACGGACAGGGTAATTCACCCCTCCACTTT. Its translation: CASSYGQGNSPLHF.